The rows below give T cell receptor beta chains drawn from one sample of a study of T cells in Graves' hyperthyroidism and ophthalmopathy. In TCRdb, the multiplex PCR reads were re-called with MiXCR into one record per CDR3 protein. This sample has under 350,000 distinct CDR3 sequences, with roughly 21% found just once. The sequenced material came from blood. These receptors all stem from a woman in her forties or fifties with Graves' hyperthyroidism. CDR3s include the opening cysteine and the closing phenylalanine or tryptophan. A D gene is named only where the DNA matches it firmly. Clone sizes are given selectively: once, few, many, or a class where the clone is expanded.

v_gene: TRBV20-1
d_gene: TRBD2
j_gene: TRBJ2-2
abundance: .
len: 16
CDR3nt: TGCAGTGCTAAGTTTAGCGGGGGGGCGAACACCGGGGAGCTGTTTTTT
CDR3aa: CSAKFSGGANTGELFF

v_gene: TRBV30
d_gene: .
j_gene: TRBJ1-5
abundance: many
len: 14
CDR3nt: TGTGCCTGCTCACCCTTGGCTAGCAATCAGCCCCAGCATTTT
CDR3aa: CACSPLASNQPQHF

v_gene: TRBV6-1
d_gene: .
j_gene: TRBJ1-2
abundance: few
len: 12
CDR3nt: TGTGCCAGCAGTGAGGACACATATGGCTACACCTTC
CDR3aa: CASSEDTYGYTF

v_gene: TRBV6-1
d_gene: .
j_gene: TRBJ1-3
abundance: .
len: 16
CDR3nt: TGTGCCAGCTCCAGAGGGGCCGCCATGTCTGGAAACACCATATATTTT
CDR3aa: CASSRGAAMSGNTIYF

v_gene: TRBV5-1
d_gene: TRBD1
j_gene: TRBJ2-7
abundance: .
len: 16
CDR3nt: TGCGCCAGCAGCTCAGTCCGGGACAGGGTTTCCTACGAGCAGTGCTTC
CDR3aa: CASSSVRDRVSYEQCF

v_gene: TRBV11-3
d_gene: TRBD1
j_gene: TRBJ1-1
abundance: many
len: 15
CDR3nt: TGTGCCAGCAGCTCTGGACAGGGGGCGAACACTGAAGCTTTCTTT
CDR3aa: CASSSGQGANTEAFF

v_gene: TRBV6-1
d_gene: .
j_gene: TRBJ1-1
abundance: many
len: 12
CDR3nt: TGTGCCAGCAGTGAATCGGGACTAAAAGCTTTCTTT
CDR3aa: CASSESGLKAFF

v_gene: TRBV12-3/TRBV12-4
d_gene: .
j_gene: TRBJ1-2
abundance: .
len: 13
CDR3nt: TGTGCCAGCAGTTTAGGGGGGGCCTTTGGCTACACCTTC
CDR3aa: CASSLGGAFGYTF

v_gene: TRBV5-1
d_gene: TRBD1
j_gene: TRBJ1-1
abundance: .
len: 15
CDR3nt: TGCGCCAGCAGCTGGGGGGACAGGGTTGGCACTGAAGCTTTCTTT
CDR3aa: CASSWGDRVGTEAFF

v_gene: TRBV6-2/TRBV6-3
d_gene: TRBD1
j_gene: TRBJ1-1
abundance: .
len: 14
CDR3nt: TGTGCCAGCAGAAAGGAGGGGGCTTGCACTGAAGCTTTCTTT
CDR3aa: CASRKEGACTEAFF

v_gene: TRBV14
d_gene: TRBD1
j_gene: TRBJ2-2
abundance: few
len: 15
CDR3nt: TGTGCCAGCAGCCGGGACAGGCCCATTACCGGGGAGCTGTTTTTT
CDR3aa: CASSRDRPITGELFF

v_gene: TRBV6-5
d_gene: .
j_gene: TRBJ2-3
abundance: .
len: 11
CDR3nt: TGTGCCAGCAGTTACACAGTGGCGCAGTATTTT
CDR3aa: CASSYTVAQYF

v_gene: TRBV19
d_gene: TRBD1
j_gene: TRBJ2-2
abundance: few
len: 15
CDR3nt: TGTGCCAGTAGTAAGACAGGGGATTTCGCCGGGGAGCTGTTTTTT
CDR3aa: CASSKTGDFAGELFF

v_gene: TRBV29-1
d_gene: .
j_gene: TRBJ2-1
abundance: .
len: 12
CDR3nt: TGCAGCGCCGGACAGTCTGGTAATGAGCAGTTCTTC
CDR3aa: CSAGQSGNEQFF

v_gene: TRBV5-1
d_gene: .
j_gene: TRBJ1-2
abundance: few
len: 15
CDR3nt: TGCGCCAGCAGCTTGGCCGGCGGATCCAACTATGGCTACACCTTC
CDR3aa: CASSLAGGSNYGYTF

v_gene: TRBV19
d_gene: .
j_gene: TRBJ1-1
abundance: many
len: 16
CDR3nt: TGTGCCAGTAGTATCCTTATCGTAGGGACGAAACCTGAAGCTTTCTTT
CDR3aa: CASSILIVGTKPEAFF

v_gene: TRBV19
d_gene: .
j_gene: TRBJ1-5
abundance: .
len: 13
CDR3nt: TGTGCCAGTAGCGGAGGGGTAGTGGAGCCCCAGCATTTT
CDR3aa: CASSGGVVEPQHF

v_gene: TRBV24-1
d_gene: .
j_gene: TRBJ2-5
abundance: .
len: 12
CDR3nt: TGTGCCACCAGTGAAAAAGGCGAGACCCAGTGCTTC
CDR3aa: CATSEKGETQCF

v_gene: TRBV6-1
d_gene: .
j_gene: TRBJ1-2
abundance: few
len: 12
CDR3nt: TGTGCCAGCTGGGGAGGGGGCTATGGCTACACCTTC
CDR3aa: CASWGGGYGYTF

v_gene: TRBV10-2
d_gene: TRBD2
j_gene: TRBJ2-2
abundance: many
len: 16
CDR3nt: TGCGCCAGCAGCCCGGCTAGCCGGGGGGTCACCGGGGAGCTGTTTTTT
CDR3aa: CASSPASRGVTGELFF

v_gene: TRBV10-3
d_gene: TRBD1
j_gene: TRBJ2-5
abundance: .
len: 16
CDR3nt: TGTGCCATCAGTGAGGCACAGGGGGCTGGGGGAGAGACCCAGTACTTC
CDR3aa: CAISEAQGAGGETQYF

v_gene: TRBV27
d_gene: .
j_gene: TRBJ2-1
abundance: many
len: 13
CDR3nt: TGTGCCAGCAGTCCTTACTTAGGACTTGAGCAGTTCTTC
CDR3aa: CASSPYLGLEQFF

v_gene: TRBV2
d_gene: .
j_gene: TRBJ2-5
abundance: many
len: 13
CDR3nt: TGTGCCAGCAGGAGGGACTACCAAGAGACCCAGTACTTC
CDR3aa: CASRRDYQETQYF

v_gene: TRBV3-1
d_gene: TRBD2
j_gene: TRBJ2-1
abundance: many
len: 17
CDR3nt: TGTGCCAGCAGCCCGCCATGGACTAGCGGGAGGCCCAATGAGCAGTTCTTC
CDR3aa: CASSPPWTSGRPNEQFF

v_gene: TRBV12-3/TRBV12-4
d_gene: .
j_gene: TRBJ1-4
abundance: many
len: 14
CDR3nt: TGTGCCAGCAGTAAGACAGCAACTAATGAAAAACTGTTTTTT
CDR3aa: CASSKTATNEKLFF

v_gene: TRBV24-1
d_gene: TRBD2
j_gene: TRBJ2-5
abundance: .
len: 12
CDR3nt: TGTGCCACCAGCCTGAGCGGGAGGGGCCAGTACTTC
CDR3aa: CATSLSGRGQYF

v_gene: TRBV3-1
d_gene: .
j_gene: TRBJ1-1
abundance: many
len: 13
CDR3nt: TGTGCCAGCAGCCATCGGGGGAACACTGAAGCTTTCTTT
CDR3aa: CASSHRGNTEAFF

v_gene: TRBV5-1
d_gene: .
j_gene: TRBJ2-3
abundance: many
len: 14
CDR3nt: TGCGCCAGCAGGGAGGGACTTAGCACAGATACGCAGTATTTT
CDR3aa: CASREGLSTDTQYF

v_gene: TRBV20-1
d_gene: TRBD1
j_gene: TRBJ2-7
abundance: many
len: 12
CDR3nt: TGCAGTGCTAGAACCGACAGGGGAGAGCAGTACTTC
CDR3aa: CSARTDRGEQYF

v_gene: TRBV30
d_gene: .
j_gene: TRBJ1-5
abundance: many
len: 13
CDR3nt: TGTGCCTGGAGTTCAGGCGAACATCAGCCCCAGCATTTT
CDR3aa: CAWSSGEHQPQHF

v_gene: TRBV2
d_gene: .
j_gene: TRBJ1-1
abundance: many
len: 11
CDR3nt: TGTGCCAGTGGACCTGACACTGAAGCTTTCTTT
CDR3aa: CASGPDTEAFF

v_gene: TRBV20-1
d_gene: TRBD2
j_gene: TRBJ2-7
abundance: many
len: 15
CDR3nt: TGCAGTGCTTTACCCCCTAGCGGGGGGGCCTACGAGCAGTACTTC
CDR3aa: CSALPPSGGAYEQYF

v_gene: TRBV30
d_gene: .
j_gene: TRBJ1-4
abundance: few
len: 13
CDR3nt: TGTGCCTGGAAAGGCTTAGCTAATGAAAAACTGTTTTTT
CDR3aa: CAWKGLANEKLFF

v_gene: TRBV7-2
d_gene: TRBD2
j_gene: TRBJ2-7
abundance: few
len: 16
CDR3nt: TGTGCCAGCAGCTTATATAGCGGGAGGCCTCTGAGGGAGCAGTACTTC
CDR3aa: CASSLYSGRPLREQYF

v_gene: TRBV6-6
d_gene: TRBD2
j_gene: TRBJ2-1
abundance: many
len: 17
CDR3nt: TGTGCCAGCAGTTACTCTAGGACTAGGGCTGTGCGCAATGAGCAGTTCTTC
CDR3aa: CASSYSRTRAVRNEQFF

v_gene: TRBV11-1
d_gene: .
j_gene: TRBJ2-7
abundance: .
len: 14
CDR3nt: TGTGCCAGCAGCCTGGGACATAGCTCCTACGAGCAGTACTTC
CDR3aa: CASSLGHSSYEQYF

v_gene: TRBV29-1
d_gene: TRBD2
j_gene: TRBJ2-7
abundance: many
len: 14
CDR3nt: TGCAGCGTCAAAGTAGCGGGGGGGCCGTACGAGCAGTACTTC
CDR3aa: CSVKVAGGPYEQYF

v_gene: TRBV30
d_gene: .
j_gene: TRBJ2-5
abundance: .
len: 14
CDR3nt: TGTGCCTGGAGCCCGGACTCAATGGGGGAGACCCAGTACTTC
CDR3aa: CAWSPDSMGETQYF

v_gene: TRBV3-1
d_gene: .
j_gene: TRBJ2-5
abundance: many
len: 13
CDR3nt: TGTGCCAGCAGCCAGGGGCGCGGGGAGACCCAGTACTTC
CDR3aa: CASSQGRGETQYF

v_gene: TRBV6-1
d_gene: TRBD1
j_gene: TRBJ2-1
abundance: many
len: 15
CDR3nt: TGTGCCAGCAGTTCTACAGGGGGGATCTACAATGAGCAGTTCTTC
CDR3aa: CASSSTGGIYNEQFF

v_gene: TRBV20-1
d_gene: .
j_gene: TRBJ2-3
abundance: many
len: 11
CDR3nt: TGCAGTGCCACCCAGACAGATACGCAGTATTTT
CDR3aa: CSATQTDTQYF

v_gene: TRBV5-1
d_gene: TRBD1
j_gene: TRBJ2-5
abundance: many
len: 15
CDR3nt: TGTGCCAGCAGCTTGGATGGGACAGGCCAAGAGACCCAGTACTTC
CDR3aa: CASSLDGTGQETQYF

v_gene: TRBV6-1
d_gene: TRBD1
j_gene: TRBJ1-2
abundance: .
len: 18
CDR3nt: TGTGCCAGCAGAAACCGGGGGACAGGGGGTCCCCTCAACTATGGCTACACCTTC
CDR3aa: CASRNRGTGGPLNYGYTF

v_gene: TRBV2
d_gene: .
j_gene: TRBJ1-4
abundance: few
len: 15
CDR3nt: TGTGCCAGCAGTGAAGCCCCAGGTCAAGGTGGAAAACTGTTTTTT
CDR3aa: CASSEAPGQGGKLFF

v_gene: TRBV6-5
d_gene: .
j_gene: TRBJ2-2
abundance: many
len: 14
CDR3nt: TGTGCCAGCAGTTACAGGGGAGGCACCGGGGAGCTGTTTTTT
CDR3aa: CASSYRGGTGELFF

v_gene: TRBV7-8
d_gene: TRBD1
j_gene: TRBJ2-3
abundance: few
len: 20
CDR3nt: TGTGCCAGCAGCTTAGGGGCCCGAGGGGGCCGAGTTCGTAACACAGATACGCAGTATTTT
CDR3aa: CASSLGARGGRVRNTDTQYF

v_gene: TRBV29-1
d_gene: TRBD2
j_gene: TRBJ2-5
abundance: many
len: 14
CDR3nt: TGCAGCGTGGGGACTAGCGGGGGGGGAGAGACCCAGTACTTC
CDR3aa: CSVGTSGGGETQYF

v_gene: TRBV12-3/TRBV12-4
d_gene: .
j_gene: TRBJ2-7
abundance: many
len: 14
CDR3nt: TGTGCCAGCAGTTTGGGCGGGATAGGATACGAGCAGTACTTC
CDR3aa: CASSLGGIGYEQYF

v_gene: TRBV30
d_gene: TRBD2
j_gene: TRBJ2-7
abundance: many
len: 13
CDR3nt: TGTGCCTGGAGCGTGCGGGAGGGCTACGAGCAGTACTTC
CDR3aa: CAWSVREGYEQYF

v_gene: TRBV6-1
d_gene: TRBD1
j_gene: TRBJ1-2
abundance: few
len: 13
CDR3nt: TGTGCCAGCAGTGACACAGGGGGCCGGGGCTACACCTTC
CDR3aa: CASSDTGGRGYTF

v_gene: TRBV7-3
d_gene: TRBD2
j_gene: TRBJ2-1
abundance: many
len: 15
CDR3nt: TGTGCCAGCAGCTTTGGACTAGCGGGAGTACAAGAGCAGTTCTTC
CDR3aa: CASSFGLAGVQEQFF

v_gene: TRBV15
d_gene: .
j_gene: TRBJ2-5
abundance: .
len: 14
CDR3nt: TGTGCCACCAGAATAGGGACAACCCAAGGGACCCAGTACTTC
CDR3aa: CATRIGTTQGTQYF

v_gene: TRBV7-8
d_gene: .
j_gene: TRBJ1-5
abundance: many
len: 15
CDR3nt: TGTGCCAGCAGCTTAGGGACGTCGGAAGGTCAGCCCCAGCATTTT
CDR3aa: CASSLGTSEGQPQHF